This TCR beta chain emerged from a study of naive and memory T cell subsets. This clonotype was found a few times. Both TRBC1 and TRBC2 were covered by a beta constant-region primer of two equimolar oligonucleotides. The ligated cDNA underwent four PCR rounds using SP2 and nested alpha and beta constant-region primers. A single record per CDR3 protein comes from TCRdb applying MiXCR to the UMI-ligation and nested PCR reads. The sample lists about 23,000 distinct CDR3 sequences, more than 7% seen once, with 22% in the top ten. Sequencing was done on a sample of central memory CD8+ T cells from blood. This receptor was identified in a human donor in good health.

The CDR3: CASSPLGGLHAYEQYF. CDR3 bases: TGTGCCAGCAGTCCACTGGGGGGCCTTCACGCCTACGAGCAGTACTTC. The chain employs TRBV28 and TRBJ2-7; D may correspond to TRBD1 or TRBD2 (6 bases each). CDR3 length: 16 residues. Trimming pared 5 bases from V and 2 bases from J, leaving 19 bases between. Germline values: CDR1 MDHEN, CDR2 SYDVKM.